Below are 2 T cell receptor beta chains sequenced from a single sample in a study of T cell responses to AZD1222 COVID-19 vaccine. Method: immunoSEQ multiplex PCR; TCRdb's copy keeps in-frame clones and lacks some. The sample consists of fewer than 250,000 clones, about 92% of them appearing once. The sequenced sample was peripheral blood, obtained on day 0 of MenACWY control vaccination. The source is an adult in good health.

The chain recombines TRBV28 with TRBJ2-3, with 12 bases identical to TRBD2. Germline CDR1 reads MDHEN; CDR2 reads SYDVKM. Trimming removed 5 bases from V and 0 bases from J; junction bases left unmatched: 9. The CDR3 length is 18 residues. CDR3 amino acids: CASSLTSGGQTSTDTQYF. The CDR3 DNA sequence: TGTGCCAGCAGTCTAACTAGCGGGGGGCAAACTAGCACAGATACGCAGTATTTT.

This chain connects TRBV6-5 to TRBJ1-4, with D hard to call. The ends were cut back, 6 bases at V and 6 bases at J, with 11 bases in the middle. The V gene's germline CDR1 is MNHEY and CDR2 SVGAGI. This CDR3 region has 13 residues. The CDR3 DNA sequence: TGTGCCAGCAGCTTTGATGGGTATGAAAAACTGTTTTTT. It is translated as CASSFDGYEKLFF.